Listed below are T cell receptor beta chains from one sample, sequenced in a study. A single record per CDR3 protein comes from TCRdb applying MiXCR to the 5' RACE reads. The table includes roughly 8,100 distinct CDR3 sequences, under 60% detected once. Sequenced: memory CD4+ T cells sorted from a lymph node. The source is a female donor with breast cancer. CDR3s include the opening cysteine and the closing phenylalanine or tryptophan. D genes are given only for firm matches. Clone size is shown for a subset of rows, as once, few, many or a class of expanded clone.

v_call	clone_size	j_call	d_call	cdr3_nt	cdr3_aa
TRBV30	.	TRBJ2-3	.	TGTGCCTGGAGGGACACCACAGATACGCAGTATTTT	CAWRDTTDTQYF
TRBV20-1	.	TRBJ1-5	.	TGCAGTGCTCCTGACAGAGTGGGCAGCGCCCAGCATTTT	CSAPDRVGSAQHF
TRBV2	.	TRBJ2-1	TRBD2	TGTGCCAGCAGTGAATCGTCCCTAGCGGGAGGGCCGAGGAGCGGCTATGAGCAGTTCTTC	CASSESSLAGGPRSGYEQFF
TRBV4-1	few	TRBJ2-1	TRBD2	TGCGCCAGCAGCCCCCTCCCGACTAGCGGGGGTGAGCAGTTCTTC	CASSPLPTSGGEQFF
TRBV20-1	.	TRBJ2-7	.	TGCAGTGCCCTGGGGGAGGAGCAGTACTTC	CSALGEEQYF
TRBV5-1	.	TRBJ2-5	TRBD2	TGCGCCAGCAGCCTGACTAGCGGGGGAGAGACCCAGTACTTC	CASSLTSGGETQYF
TRBV6-5	few	TRBJ1-2	.	TGTGCCAGCAGTCGGACGGGGGACGAGGGCTACACCTTC	CASSRTGDEGYTF
TRBV7-2	.	TRBJ1-1	.	TGTGCCAGCAGCGGAAACAGGGAAACTGAAGCTTTCTTT	CASSGNRETEAFF
TRBV29-1	few	TRBJ2-5	.	TGCAGCGTCGGACAGTCTAAAGAGACCCAGTACTTC	CSVGQSKETQYF
TRBV18	medium-sized	TRBJ2-5	TRBD1	TGTGCCAGCTCACCGGGGACAGGGGACGAGACCCAGTACTTC	CASSPGTGDETQYF